The 30 T cell receptor beta chains reported below all come from one sample, sequenced in a study of OX40 agonist ivuxolimab in advanced cancers. Measured with immunoSEQ multiplex PCR; TCRdb has only the in-frame clones, and not every one. The data hold 44,000 or so clones, with around 90% observed a single time. Sequenced here: CD4+ or CD8+ T cells sorted from blood, sampled in a trial of the OX40 agonist ivuxolimab. All receptors come from an adult with an advanced solid tumor such as melanoma, head and neck, liver or kidney cancer.

V is TRBV11-2 and J is TRBJ2-5; D may match TRBD1 or TRBD2 (5 bases each). The ends were cut back, 5 bases at V and 3 bases at J, with 10 bases in the middle. This CDR3 is built from 13 residues. The germline V gene has CDR1 SGHAT and CDR2 FQNNGV. CDR3 sequence: CASSRGLEETQYF. In DNA form, the CDR3 reads TGTGCCAGCAGCCGGGGCTTAGAAGAGACCCAGTACTTC.

The count of this clone is one. This chain connects TRBV28 to TRBJ1-1; 8 positions match TRBD1. V was clipped by 4 bases and J by 1 base; unmatched bases: 5. Germline V lookup: CDR1 MDHEN, CDR2 SYDVKM. This CDR3 has 15 amino acids. This CDR3 is CASSSGQGWNTEAFF. CDR3 sequence (DNA): TGTGCCAGCAGTTCCGGACAGGGCTGGAACACTGAAGCTTTCTTT.

This chain joins TRBV29-1 and TRBJ2-7, with 12 bases identical to TRBD2. This CDR3 spans 15 amino acids. J lost 7 bases, V lost 7 bases, and 14 bases had no gene match. Germline V lookup: CDR1 SQVTM, CDR2 ANQGSEA. CDR3 nucleotide sequence: TGCAGCGCAAGCCAGGGTCTAGCGGGAGGGCGTGAGCAGTACTTC. Translating gives CSASQGLAGGREQYF.

This sequence joins TRBV19 and TRBJ2-7; D gene ambiguous. The germline V gene encodes CDR1 LNHDA and CDR2 SQIVND (reference sequence). The CDR3 extends over 15 amino acids. V was cut by 6 bases and J by 4 bases, with 19 bases left in between. The CDR3 coding sequence is TGTGCCAGTAGCCACCGGCTCTCCAGCGATTACGAGCAGTACTTC. This codes for CASSHRLSSDYEQYF.

This chain joins TRBV30 and TRBJ2-3; TRBD2 matches at 8 bases. From germline, CDR1 is GTSNPN and CDR2 SVGIG (reference sequence). Trimming cost V 5 bases and J 4 bases; bases outside gene matches: 5. The CDR3 spans 13 residues. CDR3 protein: CAWAGGVPDTQYF. The DNA for the CDR3 is TGTGCCTGGGCCGGGGGGGTGCCAGATACGCAGTATTTT.

J is TRBJ1-1 and V is TRBV7-9, with D hard to call. The length of the CDR3 is 14 residues. Germline CDR1 SEHNR, CDR2 FQNEAQ (reference sequence). Trimming cost V 5 bases and J 5 bases, with 15 bases left between them. CDR3 sequence (DNA): TGTGCCAGCAGCCCAAGATCGGGAGGGACTGAAGCTTTCTTT. Residues: CASSPRSGGTEAFF.

The V call is TRBV5-1, the J call TRBJ2-3; no clear D gene. The CDR3 runs to 12 residues. V gave up 0 bases and J gave up 4 bases, with 3 bases separating them. CDR1 is SGHRS, CDR2 YFSETQ, per germline. CDR3 DNA: TGCGCCAGCAGCTTGGGTGCAGATACGCAGTATTTT. Translating it yields CASSLGADTQYF.

The chain employs TRBV7-2 and TRBJ2-6; no clear D gene. CDR1 is SGHTA, CDR2 FQGNSA, per germline. The V and J ends lost 3 bases and 3 bases respectively, with 3 bases between them. This CDR3 is built from 13 residues. CDR3 protein: CASSFFGANVLTF. The DNA for the CDR3 is TGTGCCAGCAGCTTCTTTGGGGCCAACGTCCTGACTTTC.

The table lists this clone with a count of one. This chain links TRBV7-9 with TRBJ2-3, with D tentatively TRBD1 or TRBD2 (5 bases each). CDR3 length equals 16 residues. V lost 4 bases and J lost 1, with 15 bases in between. Germline assignment: CDR1 SEHNR and CDR2 FQNEAQ (reference sequence). In DNA form, the CDR3 reads TGTGCCAGCAGCTCGGGACCCCTCGTCGGCACAGATACGCAGTATTTT. Its translation: CASSSGPLVGTDTQYF.

This clone has only one observation. The chain uses TRBV4-1 and TRBJ2-5; D is possibly TRBD1 or TRBD2 (5 bases each). Trimming removed 0 bases from V and 3 bases from J, with 17 bases in between. CDR1 is MGHRA and CDR2 is YSYEKL in the germline V gene. CDR3 length equals 17 residues. CDR3 sequence: CASSQDGAGDGEETQYF. CDR3 DNA sequence: TGCGCCAGCAGCCAAGATGGGGCCGGGGATGGTGAAGAGACCCAGTACTTC.

The chain couples TRBV19 to TRBJ1-5, with 10 bases lining up with TRBD1. The ends lost 1 base at V and 7 bases at J; junction bases unmatched: 10. The CDR3 is 17 amino acids. Looked up from germline, CDR1 is LNHDA and CDR2 is SQIVND (reference sequence). This chain's CDR3 is CASSIVTGQGLGQPQHF. Written as DNA, the CDR3 is TGTGCCAGTAGTATAGTGACGGGACAGGGGTTAGGGCAGCCCCAGCATTTT.

The rearrangement uses TRBV19 and TRBJ2-1; D may match TRBD1 or TRBD2 (5 bases each). Germline V lookup: CDR1 LNHDA, CDR2 SQIVND (reference sequence). Trimming stripped 3 bases from V and 9 bases from J, with 9 bases between. The CDR3 covers 12 residues. CDR3 nucleotides: TGTGCCAGTAGTATCCAGGGACGTGAGCAGTTCTTC. This encodes CASSIQGREQFF.

V gene TRBV6-5 combines with J gene TRBJ1-1, with TRBD1 matching over 9 bases. The trim removed 8 bases at V and 5 bases at J, leaving 6 bases unmatched. The CDR3 has 13 amino acids. CDR1 is MNHEY, CDR2 SVGAGI, per germline. This CDR3 is CASGGQGRTEAFF. The DNA of the CDR3 is TGTGCCAGCGGTGGACAGGGGAGAACTGAAGCTTTCTTT.

V and J are TRBV19 and TRBJ1-4, with D uncertain. CDR1 LNHDA and CDR2 SQIVND come from the germline V gene (reference sequence). The length of the CDR3 is 15 residues. The V end was cut by 5 bases, the J end by 0 bases, with 10 bases between. The CDR3 loop is CASSQNYATNEKLFF. In nucleotides, the CDR3 is TGTGCCAGTAGTCAGAATTATGCAACTAATGAAAAACTGTTTTTT.

This chain uses TRBV7-2 with TRBJ2-3; a possible D gene is TRBD1 (6 bases). The V end was cut by 3 bases, the J end by 2 bases, with 12 bases between. This CDR3 has 15 amino acids. Germline V lookup: CDR1 SGHTA, CDR2 FQGNSA. The CDR3 DNA reads as TGTGCCAGCAGCTTCTCTGGGGGCTTCACAGATACGCAGTATTTT. Protein product: CASSFSGGFTDTQYF.

The genes are TRBV7-3 and TRBJ2-5, with 10 bases fitting TRBD1. The germline gives CDR1 SGHTA, CDR2 FQGTGA. The CDR3 is made up of 15 amino acids. V lost 9 bases to trimming and J lost 3 bases; unmatched junction nucleotides: 10. CDR3 protein: CASPVRDRGKETQYF. The CDR3 DNA follows: TGTGCCAGTCCAGTCCGGGACAGGGGAAAAGAGACCCAGTACTTC.

The chain is built from TRBV28 and TRBJ2-5; TRBD1 matches 12 bases. The CDR3 is made up of 16 amino acids. With V trimmed by 7 bases and J by 6 bases, 12 bases remained unmatched. Germline-derived CDR1 and CDR2 are MDHEN and SYDVKM. This CDR3 reads CASTSTRDRGRQTQYF. The CDR3, as DNA: TGTGCCAGCACTTCAACCCGGGACAGGGGGCGTCAGACCCAGTACTTC.

V usage is TRBV11-3 and J usage is TRBJ2-7; unclear D gene. The germline V and J ends were trimmed by 5 bases and 6 bases, with 14 bases remaining between them. This CDR3 contains 13 residues. In germline, CDR1 is SGHNT, CDR2 YENEEA. CDR3: CASSIPPGAEQYF. The CDR3 DNA follows: TGTGCCAGCAGCATACCCCCTGGAGCCGAGCAGTACTTC.

V and J are TRBV30 and TRBJ1-1; TRBD1 matches 8 bases. Germline CDR1 GTSNPN, CDR2 SVGIG (reference sequence). The CDR3 is made up of 15 amino acids. Trimming at V came to 4 bases and at J to 1 base, leaving 8 bases not matched to a gene. CDR3 sequence (DNA): TGTGCCTGGACACGGGGGGACAGGCAGAACACTGAAGCTTTCTTT. This sequence encodes CAWTRGDRQNTEAFF.

CDR3 nucleotide sequence: TGTGCCAGCAGGGGTCCGGACAGGGAGGCCAAAAACATTCAGTACTTC. Encoded protein: CASRGPDREAKNIQYF. V is TRBV2 and J is TRBJ2-4; TRBD1 aligns across 8 bases. Trimming took 6 bases from V and 1 from J; bases not matched to a gene: 8. CDR1 is SNHLY and CDR2 is FYNNEI in the germline V gene. The CDR3 extends over 16 amino acids.

This chain uses TRBV7-6 with TRBJ2-1, with 13 bases matching TRBD2. The CDR3 contains 13 residues. Trimming at V came to 8 bases and at J to 9 bases, leaving 4 bases not matched to a gene. CDR1 is SGHVS and CDR2 is FNYEAQ in the germline V gene. For the CDR3, the DNA is TGTGCCAGCGAACTAGCGGGGGGGTCTGAGCAGTTCTTC. Its translation is CASELAGGSEQFF.

The rearrangement uses TRBV19 and TRBJ2-7, with 8 bases identical to TRBD1. CDR3 length equals 13 residues. Germline CDR1 is LNHDA and CDR2 is SQIVND (reference sequence). The J segment lost 6 bases and the V segment lost 5 bases, leaving 6 bases of the junction unmatched. Written as DNA, the CDR3 is TGTGCCAGTAGTTCCGATACAGGGGGCGAGCAGTACTTC. It yields the protein CASSSDTGGEQYF.

This chain joins TRBV29-1 and TRBJ2-7; D gene ambiguous. Germline CDR1 and CDR2: SQVTM and ANQGSEA. V was pared by 6 bases and J by 2 bases, with 11 bases between. This CDR3 comprises 12 residues. The CDR3 DNA is TGCAGCGTGGGTAGACTGACCTACGAGCAGTACTTC. Amino acids: CSVGRLTYEQYF.

This chain uses TRBV4-2 with TRBJ2-7; possible D gene TRBD1, 5 bases. CDR1 LGHNA and CDR2 YNFKEQ come from the germline V gene. V shed 0 bases and J shed 0 bases, with 9 bases lying between them. The CDR3 is 15 residues long. The CDR3 region has the DNA TGTGCCAGCAGCCAAGACTTCCAGGGCTCCTACGAGCAGTACTTC. Translating it yields CASSQDFQGSYEQYF.

V usage is TRBV9 and J usage is TRBJ2-1; TRBD1 matches at 8 bases. V was clipped by 4 bases and J by 6 bases; unmatched bases: 15. Germline lookup yields CDR1 SGDLS and CDR2 YYNGEE. This CDR3 is built from 17 residues. This CDR3 reads CASSFPQIDRGGNEQFF. The CDR3 DNA reads as TGTGCCAGCAGCTTCCCCCAAATAGACAGGGGCGGCAATGAGCAGTTCTTC.

The DNA for the CDR3 is TGCGCCAGCCCAAACTGTAGGACAGGGATCAACGAGCAGTACTTC. It is translated as CASPNCRTGINEQYF. This chain links TRBV10-1 with TRBJ2-7, with 8 bases identical to TRBD1. Germline V gene sequence: CDR1 WNHNN, CDR2 SYGVQD (reference sequence). The CDR3 consists of 15 residues. Trimming cost V 8 bases and J 5 bases; bases outside gene matches: 14.

The J gene is TRBJ2-5, the V gene TRBV7-7; D is unresolved. CDR1 and CDR2 (germline): SSHAT, FNYEAQ (reference sequence). Trimming removed 1 base from V and 2 bases from J, with 5 bases in between. The CDR3 sequence is 13 residues long. The CDR3: CASSLGRQETQYF. The CDR3 bases are TGTGCCAGCAGCTTAGGCAGGCAAGAGACCCAGTACTTC.

A few counts support this clone. The V call is TRBV30, the J call TRBJ1-1; D uncertain. The CDR3 contains 13 residues. V was clipped by 3 bases and J by 1 base, with 9 bases between them. The germline V gene has CDR1 GTSNPN and CDR2 SVGIG (reference sequence). Here the CDR3 DNA reads TGTGCCTGGAGCGTCAATAGGAACACTGAAGCTTTCTTT. It translates to CAWSVNRNTEAFF.

The chain links TRBV11-3 to TRBJ2-3; 14 bases are shared with TRBD2. J gave up 2 bases and V 10 bases, and 11 bases lay outside the gene matches. The CDR3 spans 17 residues. Germline CDR1 SGHNT, CDR2 YENEEA. In nucleotides, the CDR3 is TGTGCCACCAGGGGACTAGCGGGAGTAGGTAACACAGATACGCAGTATTTT. Amino acids: CATRGLAGVGNTDTQYF.

The sample holds one count of this clone. The chain employs TRBV10-2 and TRBJ2-5, with D hard to call. Near its end, the DNA agrees better with TRBJ2-7, so the J call may be wrong. This CDR3 has 15 residues. CDR1 is WSHSY and CDR2 is SAAADI in the germline V gene. The CDR3 nucleotides are TGCGCCAGCAGTGAGCAAGAGCCCGGCCCCTACGAGCAGTACTTC. Amino acids: CASSEQEPGPYEQYF.